This TCR beta chain was captured by sequencing in a study of technical replicates of blood from several donors. The data were produced by immunoSEQ multiplex PCR, yet TCRdb's version contains in-frame clones alone and is incomplete. Found here are tens of thousands of clones, roughly 95% of them singletons; the top ten hold 0.37%. V lost 7 bases and J lost 2, with 12 bases in between. CDR3 length: 13 residues. The germline CDR1 and CDR2 sequences are SGDLS and YYNGEE. The sequencing sample was made of T cells isolated from PBMCs. The chain links TRBV9 to TRBJ1-1; no clear D. This clonotype originated in a human donor in good health. In nucleotides, the CDR3 is TGTGCCAGCTCCTGGCAGGCTAACACTGAAGCTTTCTTT. It codes for CASSWQANTEAFF.